The clone carrying this T cell receptor (beta chain) was seen a handful of times. Its specificity is not known. These data originate in a study of identical twins. Using its own MiXCR run on the 5' RACE reads, TCRdb lists one record per CDR3 protein. This sample has about 730,000 distinct CDR3 sequences, with over 20% found just once. Broader study findings: In zero-insertion analyses, partial confounding could arise from invariant MAIT and iNKT cells.

Germline V CDR1 and CDR2: SGHTA, FQGNSA. This CDR3 is 15 amino acids long. V was clipped by 5 bases and J by 1 base; unmatched bases: 8. This sample also appeared in a second study, on T cells expressing NK-cell markers. This second study says: Obtained from sorted CD3+CD56+NKG2C+, CD3+CD56+NKG2C- and CD3+CD56-NKG2C+ T cells were the TCR beta repertoires. The authors sequenced eight donors, of whom seven were HCMV-seropositive and one was seronegative. There were a few donors in whom these clonotypes also led the CD3+CD56-NKG2C+ fraction.

The sequenced sample was PBMCs. The clonotype was recovered from a woman aged 18-29 years in good health. The chain is built from TRBV7-2 and TRBJ2-7; 7 bases are shared with TRBD2. Here the CDR3 reads CASSRGREASYEQYF. CDR3 DNA: TGTGCCAGCAGCAGAGGGAGGGAGGCTTCCTACGAGCAGTACTTC.